The 31 T cell receptor beta chains given below trace back to one sample, sequenced in a study of blood T cells in healthy people across ages. The authors ran a second PCR of roughly 6 to 12 cycles using a sample-barcoded 5' primer and a J-beta primer mix. TCRdb reprocessed the 5' RACE reads with MiXCR, giving one entry per CDR3 protein. The data show 1.5 million to 2 million distinct CDR3 sequences, almost 35% seen once. Source material: blood. All receptors derive from a woman aged 25 to 39 in good health.

This clonotype is a singleton in its sample. In DNA form, the CDR3 reads TGCAGTGCTAGACAAACGGGGGGGCGGGAGACCCAGTACTTC. This encodes CSARQTGGRETQYF. The chain carries TRBV20-1 and TRBJ2-5; 8 nucleotides agree with TRBD2. V dropped 2 bases and J dropped 5; count of bases not matched to a gene: 7. CDR3 size: 14 residues. The germline V gene encodes CDR1 DFQATT and CDR2 SNEGSKA (reference sequence).

This clonotype was observed a handful of times. The genes are TRBV10-3 and TRBJ2-7; TRBD2 matches 13 bases. Germline CDR1 ENHRY, CDR2 SYGVKD. The CDR3 loop spans 17 amino acids. Trimming took 0 bases from V and 3 from J; bases not matched to a gene: 5. CDR3 amino acids: CAISESRTSGGYYEQYF. The CDR3 DNA reads as TGTGCCATCAGTGAGTCCCGGACTAGCGGGGGTTACTACGAGCAGTACTTC.

This clonotype has just a few counts. V gene TRBV25-1 combines with J gene TRBJ2-7; TRBD1 matches 8 bases. The J segment lost 6 bases and the V segment lost 2 bases, leaving 6 bases of the junction unmatched. The CDR3 spans 14 residues. The germline V gene has CDR1 MGHDK and CDR2 SYGVNS. The CDR3 nucleotides read TGTGCCAGCAGTGAAACAGGGGGGTTGGCCGAGCAGTACTTC. Translating it yields CASSETGGLAEQYF.

This chain connects TRBV9 to TRBJ1-5, with no clear D. The CDR3 totals 18 residues. With 1 base removed from V and 3 bases from J, the gap between germline ends came to 20 bases. Germline V gene lookup returns CDR1 SGDLS and CDR2 YYNGEE. The CDR3 bases are TGTGCCAGCAGCGTATCGAGGCTTTTTCCGCGGAACAATCAGCCCCAGCATTTT. Its translation: CASSVSRLFPRNNQPQHF.

A few counts support this clonotype. J is TRBJ1-4 and V is TRBV4-1; D is undetermined. Germline V gene data show CDR1 as MGHRA and CDR2 as YSYEKL. The CDR3 has 15 amino acids. Trimming left V 1 base short and J 4 bases short, with 10 bases between. The CDR3 reads CASSQVATDNEKLFF. The CDR3 nucleotides are TGCGCCAGCAGCCAAGTGGCAACAGATAATGAAAAACTGTTTTTT.

There are a few counts of this clonotype. The chain employs TRBV6-5 and TRBJ2-2, with a tentative D call TRBD1 (5 bases). V lost 2 bases to trimming and J lost 1 base, with 8 bases between them. The CDR3 is 15 residues long. CDR1 and CDR2 (germline): MNHEY, SVGAGI. CDR3 in DNA: TGTGCCAGCAGTTACAGCCAGGGGAACACCGGGGAGCTGTTTTTT. This translates into CASSYSQGNTGELFF.

The sample holds a few counts of this clonotype. The CDR3 DNA follows: TGTGCCAGCAGTTCCCACCGGGACAGGGTCAACTATGGCTACACCTTC. It translates to CASSSHRDRVNYGYTF. The chain employs TRBV12-3 or TRBV12-4 and TRBJ1-2, with TRBD1 identical over 9 bases. The length of the CDR3 is 16 residues. The J segment lost 2 bases and the V segment lost 4 bases, leaving 8 bases of the junction unmatched.

This rearrangement joins TRBV5-1 to TRBJ1-5; 7 bases fit TRBD1. Germline trimming cut 3 bases from V and 1 base from J; bases unmatched to any gene: 4. CDR1 and CDR2 from the germline V gene are SGHRS and YFSETQ. The CDR3 is 15 amino acids. In nucleotides, the CDR3 is TGCGCCAGCAGCTACAGGGGTGACAGCAATCAGCCCCAGCATTTT. Encoded protein: CASSYRGDSNQPQHF.

In DNA, the CDR3 is TGTGCCAGCAGCACCAGACGGGAGTATGAGCAGTTCTTC. It translates to CASSTRREYEQFF. This chain links TRBV11-2 with TRBJ2-1; a possible D gene is TRBD2 (6 bases). This CDR3 comprises 13 residues. V lost 5 bases to trimming and J lost 8 bases, with 13 bases between them. Germline loops: CDR1 SGHAT, CDR2 FQNNGV.

The table lists this clonotype with a few counts. The chain has TRBV28 and TRBJ2-7; D unclear. The CDR3 is 15 residues long. Trimming cost V 5 bases and J 0 bases, with 14 bases left between them. Germline CDR1 is MDHEN and CDR2 is SYDVKM. DNA of the CDR3: TGTGCCAGCAGTCCGCCCCAACGGTCCTCCTACGAGCAGTACTTC. The encoded protein is CASSPPQRSSYEQYF.

A note on this clonotype: The conserved closing phenylalanine or tryptophan is absent in this CDR3, likely reflecting a read error. V gene TRBV7-9 combines with J gene TRBJ2-5; D not resolved. Germline CDR1 is SEHNR and CDR2 is FQNEAQ (reference sequence). The CDR3 runs 12 residues. V was shortened by 7 bases and J by 5 bases, with 11 bases between the two germline ends. The CDR3 loop reads CASTSGMETQYL. Written as DNA, the CDR3 is TGTGCCAGCACCTCCGGTATGGAGACCCAGTACCTC.

This clonotype has just one count. This chain connects TRBV27 to TRBJ2-5; no reliable D call. With the DNA end fitting TRBJ2-7 better, the J assignment may be wrong. Germline V gene data show CDR1 as MNHEY and CDR2 as SMNVEV (reference sequence). The CDR3 contains 13 residues. The CDR3 sequence: CASSLFHGYEQYF. In DNA form, the CDR3 reads TGTGCCAGCAGTTTATTTCACGGGTACGAGCAGTACTTC.

The chain joins TRBV19 to TRBJ2-4; D is possibly TRBD2 (6 bases). The J call may be incorrect, as the DNA end agrees better with TRBJ2-7. This CDR3 region has 13 residues. Germline V gene sequence: CDR1 LNHDA, CDR2 SQIVND (reference sequence). The CDR3 region is CARRSAGICEQYF. The CDR3 DNA sequence: TGTGCCAGGAGGTCCGCGGGGATCTGCGAGCAGTACTTC.

The rearrangement links TRBV29-1 to TRBJ2-2; D gene ambiguous. Trimming shortened V by 5 bases and J by 4 bases, and 11 bases separated the two germline ends. CDR3 length: 13 residues. Germline loops: CDR1 SQVTM, CDR2 ANQGSEA. The CDR3 sequence: CSVMAGPTGELFF. In DNA form, the CDR3 reads TGCAGCGTTATGGCAGGACCCACCGGGGAGCTGTTTTTT.

Only a few counts were recorded for this clonotype. The chain employs TRBV7-3 and TRBJ2-2, with D maybe TRBD2 (6 bases). V was clipped by 5 bases and J by 7 bases, with 14 bases between them. CDR3 length equals 14 residues. The germline CDR1 and CDR2 sequences are SGHTA and FQGTGA. This chain's CDR3 is CASSPNTGDGELFF. In DNA, the CDR3 is TGTGCCAGCAGCCCAAATACGGGGGACGGGGAGCTGTTTTTT.

This clonotype was seen a handful of times. The chain recombines TRBV9 with TRBJ2-1; D might be TRBD2 (5 bases). CDR1 and CDR2 from the germline V gene are SGDLS and YYNGEE. The CDR3 is 14 residues long. Trimming removed 0 bases from V and 7 bases from J, with 11 bases in between. The CDR3 DNA reads as TGTGCCAGCAGCGTAGAGTTACTAGTTAATGAGCAGTTCTTC. Protein sequence: CASSVELLVNEQFF. The entire variable domain, with the rest obtained from reference TRBV9 and TRBJ2-1, is as follows: DSGVTQTPKHLITATGQRVTLRCSPRSGDLSVYWYQQSLDQGLQFLIQYYNGEERAKGNILERFSAQQFPDLHSELNLSSLELGDSALYFCASSVELLVNEQFFGPGTRLTVL.

The CDR3 sequence: CASSERGESRSYEQYF. The CDR3 DNA reads TGTGCCAGCAGTGAAAGGGGAGAATCTCGCTCCTACGAGCAGTACTTC. This chain uses TRBV6-1 with TRBJ2-7, with D perhaps TRBD1 or TRBD2 (5 bases each). V shed 2 bases and J shed 0 bases, with 14 bases lying between them. Germline V gene data show CDR1 as MNHNS and CDR2 as SASEGT. The CDR3 spans 16 residues.

With respect to this clonotype: The junction differs from germline at one of its ends, possibly a read error. V and J are TRBV6-4 and TRBJ2-1; 11 bases are a match to TRBD2. Germline CDR1 reads MRHNA; CDR2 reads SNTAGT. CDR3 length: 14 residues. The CDR3 reads CASRDSGLAAEQFF. The CDR3 DNA sequence: TGTGCCAGCAGGGACTCGGGACTAGCGGCTGAGCAGTTCTTC.

The gene calls are TRBV7-3 and TRBJ2-2, with D possibly matching TRBD2 (6 bases). The CDR3 covers 16 residues. V shed 5 bases and J shed 6 bases, with 19 bases lying between them. Germline-derived CDR1 and CDR2 are SGHTA and FQGTGA. The CDR3 DNA follows: TGTGCCAGCAGCCCAGGAGGGTACGAGTTGTCCGGGGAGCTGTTTTTT. Its protein product is CASSPGGYELSGELFF.

This clonotype was counted only a few times. The chain joins TRBV18 to TRBJ1-5; possibly TRBD1 for D (6 bases). With 9 bases removed from V and 2 bases from J, the gap between germline ends came to 14 bases. The CDR3 loop spans 14 amino acids. Germline V gene lookup returns CDR1 KGHSH and CDR2 LQKENI. The CDR3 DNA sequence: TGTGCCAGTTCCCTTAACAGGGGCAATCAGCCCCAGCATTTT. It codes for CASSLNRGNQPQHF. Based on the CDR3 plus reference TRBV18 and TRBJ1-5, the full variable domain is NAGVMQNPRHLVRRRGQEARLRCSPMKGHSHVYWYRQLPEEGLKFMVYLQKENIIDESGMPKERFSAEFPKEGPSILRIQQVVRGDSAAYFCASSLNRGNQPQHFGDGTRLSIL.

This clonotype was seen ten or more times. The rearrangement joins TRBV4-1 to TRBJ2-3; unclear D gene. The CDR3 has 13 residues. V lost 1 base, J lost 4 bases, and 6 bases lay in between. Germline V gene data show CDR1 as MGHRA and CDR2 as YSYEKL. This CDR3 is CASSQGAPDTQYF. CDR3 nucleotides: TGCGCCAGCAGCCAAGGTGCCCCAGATACGCAGTATTTT.

The chain carries TRBV9 and TRBJ2-7; weak D call: TRBD1 (6 bases). Germline V gene data show CDR1 as SGDLS and CDR2 as YYNGEE. CDR3 length: 15 amino acids. The V end was cut by 4 bases, the J end by 4 bases, with 18 bases between. The DNA for the CDR3 is TGTGCCAGCAGCCACGAAGGCAGGGGATTATACGAGCAGTACTTC. Protein sequence: CASSHEGRGLYEQYF.

Only a few counts were recorded for this clonotype. One junction end disagrees with the germline gene, perhaps due to a read error. This sequence joins TRBV12-3 or TRBV12-4 and TRBJ1-1; 8 nucleotides align to TRBD1. CDR3 length: 14 residues. CDR3 loop: CASRDRAQNAEAFF. For the CDR3, the DNA is TGTGCCAGCAGGGACAGGGCGCAGAACGCTGAAGCTTTCTTT.

The chain carries TRBV6-1 and TRBJ2-5; D is unclear. Trimming stripped 6 bases from V and 4 bases from J, with 24 bases between. Germline assignment: CDR1 MNHNS and CDR2 SASEGT. The CDR3 is 17 amino acids. The CDR3 region is CASSPSQTVQLGETQYF. CDR3 nucleotide sequence: TGTGCCAGCAGCCCAAGCCAAACAGTGCAGTTGGGAGAGACCCAGTACTTC.

This clonotype was counted a few times. This chain links TRBV3-1 with TRBJ2-5, with 9 bases identical to TRBD2. Germline V CDR1 and CDR2: LGHDT, YNNKEL (reference sequence). The CDR3 contains 15 residues. Trimming cost V 4 bases and J 2 bases; bases outside gene matches: 5. The CDR3 DNA reads as TGTGCCAGCAGCCTGAGACTAGCGGCGCAAGAGACCCAGTACTTC. This sequence encodes CASSLRLAAQETQYF.

There are a few counts of this clonotype. V gene TRBV5-1 combines with J gene TRBJ2-3; 16 nucleotides agree with TRBD2. The germline V gene encodes CDR1 SGHRS and CDR2 YFSETQ. V shed 4 bases, J shed 0 bases, and the junction held 8 bases outside the gene matches. CDR3 length: 19 residues. The CDR3 DNA reads as TGCGCCAGCAGCAGAGGGACTAGCGGGGGGGCATCGAGCACAGATACGCAGTATTTT. Translated: CASSRGTSGGASSTDTQYF.

The chain is built from TRBV3-1 and TRBJ2-7; 7 positions agree with TRBD2. From germline, CDR1 is LGHDT and CDR2 YNNKEL (reference sequence). Trimming took 4 bases from V and 6 from J; bases not matched to a gene: 9. The CDR3 runs to 14 residues. CDR3 nucleotides: TGTGCCAGCAGCCCACAGCCGGGGGGAGGCGAGCAGTACTTC. Translated: CASSPQPGGGEQYF.

The V call is TRBV2, the J call TRBJ2-7; D is unresolved. With 6 bases removed from V and 0 bases from J, the gap between germline ends came to 12 bases. CDR1 and CDR2 (germline): SNHLY, FYNNEI. The CDR3 contains 14 residues. DNA for the CDR3: TGTGCCAGCAGGTCACACAAAAGCTCCTACGAGCAGTACTTC. It translates to CASRSHKSSYEQYF. The full variable domain, in which reference TRBV2 and TRBJ2-7 provide the parts outside the CDR3, is EPEVTQTPSHQVTQMGQEVILRCVPISNHLYFYWYRQILGQKVEFLVSFYNNEISEKSEIFDDQFSVERPDGSNFTLKIRSTKLEDSAMYFCASRSHKSSYEQYFGPGTRLTVT.

This clonotype was recorded a few times. The chain employs TRBV20-1 and TRBJ2-5, with D possibly matching TRBD1 (6 bases). Between the trimmed V and J ends, which lost 4 bases and 2 bases, there was a span of 14 bases. The CDR3 covers 14 residues. The germline V gene encodes CDR1 DFQATT and CDR2 SNEGSKA (reference sequence). The chain's CDR3 is CSATGALVQETQYF. CDR3 sequence (DNA): TGCAGTGCTACAGGGGCCCTTGTGCAAGAGACCCAGTACTTC.

CDR3 nucleotide sequence: TGCGCCAGCAGCCAAGAGGCCGGGGGGAGGTCTGAAGCTTTCTTT. It codes for CASSQEAGGRSEAFF. The chain links TRBV4-1 to TRBJ1-1, with D maybe TRBD1 (5 bases). The CDR3 runs to 15 residues. V was cut by 0 bases and J by 6 bases, with 14 bases left in between. The germline V gene encodes CDR1 MGHRA and CDR2 YSYEKL.

This clonotype occurred once. The V call is TRBV5-1, the J call TRBJ2-1; the match to TRBD2 covers 7 bases. The V gene end was trimmed by 0 bases and the J gene end by 4 bases; junction bases not matched to a gene: 4. The CDR3 is 15 residues long. Per the germline V gene, CDR1 is SGHRS and CDR2 is YFSETQ. CDR3 coding DNA: TGCGCCAGCAGCTTGGAGTGGACTAGTTACAATGAGCAGTTCTTC. It is translated as CASSLEWTSYNEQFF.